This T cell receptor beta chain was recovered during a study of blood T cell repertoires in COVID-19. Across the whole study: The United States, Italy and Spain were the sources of the acute and convalescent COVID-19 samples. T cells, B-cell-depleted T cells, or PBMCs provided the cDNA or gDNA that served as material.

CDR3 length: 16 residues. J was trimmed by 0 bases and V by 3 bases; bases with no gene match: 2. Germline V CDR1 and CDR2: SGDLS, YYNGEE. Original processing notes: Reference gene primer amplification gave nucleated cell count estimates. Using immunoSEQ multiplex PCR, the repertoire was profiled, and TCRdb retains in-frame clones only, with some absent. V, J and clone size were drawn from that table, and D and trimming were deduced from the DNA. The profile shows 200,000 to 300,000 clones, around 81% of them singletons. The chain has TRBV9 and TRBJ2-2; 10 positions agree with TRBD1. The TCR was taken from a woman in her sixties with active or convalescent COVID-19. Sequencing used peripheral blood. The CDR3 is CASSAGTGANTGELFF. The CDR3 region has the DNA TGTGCCAGCAGCGCCGGGACAGGGGCGAACACCGGGGAGCTGTTTTTT.